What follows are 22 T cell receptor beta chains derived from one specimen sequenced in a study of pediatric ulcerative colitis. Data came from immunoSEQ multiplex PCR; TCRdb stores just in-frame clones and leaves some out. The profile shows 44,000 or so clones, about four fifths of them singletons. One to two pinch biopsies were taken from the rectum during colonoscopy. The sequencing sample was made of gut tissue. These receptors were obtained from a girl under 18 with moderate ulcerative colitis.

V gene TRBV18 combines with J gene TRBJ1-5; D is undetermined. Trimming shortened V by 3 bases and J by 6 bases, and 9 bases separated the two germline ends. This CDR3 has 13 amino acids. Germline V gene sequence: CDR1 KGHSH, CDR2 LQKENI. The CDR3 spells CASSPEVFQPQHF. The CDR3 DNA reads TGTGCCAGCTCACCCGAGGTATTTCAGCCCCAGCATTTT.

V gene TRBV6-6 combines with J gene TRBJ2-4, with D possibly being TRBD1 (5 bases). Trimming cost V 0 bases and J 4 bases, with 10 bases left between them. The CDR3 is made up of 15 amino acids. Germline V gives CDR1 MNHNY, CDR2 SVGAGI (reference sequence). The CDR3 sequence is CASSYSGSGKNIQYF. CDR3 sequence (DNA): TGTGCCAGCAGTTACTCGGGGTCAGGGAAAAACATTCAGTACTTC.

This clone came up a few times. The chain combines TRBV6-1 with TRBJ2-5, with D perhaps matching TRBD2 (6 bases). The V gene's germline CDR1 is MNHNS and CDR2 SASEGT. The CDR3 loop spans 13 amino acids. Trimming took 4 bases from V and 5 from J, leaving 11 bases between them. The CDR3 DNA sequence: TGTGCCAGCAGTGCGGGACTTCAGGAGACCCAGTACTTC. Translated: CASSAGLQETQYF.

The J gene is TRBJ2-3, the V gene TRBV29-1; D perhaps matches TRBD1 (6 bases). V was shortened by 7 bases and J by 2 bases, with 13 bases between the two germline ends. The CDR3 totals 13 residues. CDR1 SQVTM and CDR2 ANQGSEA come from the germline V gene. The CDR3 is CSASGTTTDTQYF. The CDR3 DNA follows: TGCAGCGCGTCCGGGACAACCACAGATACGCAGTATTTT.

CDR3 sequence (DNA): TGTGCCAGCAGACCGGGACAGAGTCCCGCCTACGAGCAGTACTTC. It encodes CASRPGQSPAYEQYF. The rearrangement uses TRBV7-8 and TRBJ2-7, with 7 nucleotides matching TRBD1. CDR1 is SGHVS and CDR2 is FQNEAQ in the germline V gene. V was pared by 6 bases and J by 2 bases, with 10 bases of the junction left unmatched. The CDR3 length is 15 residues.

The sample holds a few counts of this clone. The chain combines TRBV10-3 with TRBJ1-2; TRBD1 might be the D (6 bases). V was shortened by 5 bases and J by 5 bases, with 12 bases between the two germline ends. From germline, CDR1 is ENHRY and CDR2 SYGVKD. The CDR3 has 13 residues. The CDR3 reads CAISSQGPYGYTF. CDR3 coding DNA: TGTGCCATCAGTTCACAGGGCCCGTATGGCTACACCTTC.

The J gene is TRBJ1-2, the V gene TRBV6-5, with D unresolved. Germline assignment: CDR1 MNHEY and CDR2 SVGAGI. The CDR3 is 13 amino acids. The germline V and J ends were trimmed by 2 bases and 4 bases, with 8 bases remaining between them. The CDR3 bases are TGTGCCAGCAGTTACCTCGGCAGCTATGGCTACACCTTC. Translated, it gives CASSYLGSYGYTF.

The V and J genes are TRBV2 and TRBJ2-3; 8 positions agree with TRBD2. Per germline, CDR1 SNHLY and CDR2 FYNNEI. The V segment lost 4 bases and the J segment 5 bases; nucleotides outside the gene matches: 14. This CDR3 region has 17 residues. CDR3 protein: CASSGSPQAGVEDTQYF. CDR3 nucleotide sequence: TGTGCCAGCAGTGGGTCACCGCAAGCGGGGGTTGAAGATACGCAGTATTTT.

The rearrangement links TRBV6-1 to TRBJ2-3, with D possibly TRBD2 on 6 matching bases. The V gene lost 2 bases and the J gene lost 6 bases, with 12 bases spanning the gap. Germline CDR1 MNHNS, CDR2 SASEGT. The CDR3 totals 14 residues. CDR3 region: CASSESWGEDTQYF. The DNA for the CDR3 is TGTGCCAGCAGTGAATCCTGGGGGGAGGATACGCAGTATTTT.

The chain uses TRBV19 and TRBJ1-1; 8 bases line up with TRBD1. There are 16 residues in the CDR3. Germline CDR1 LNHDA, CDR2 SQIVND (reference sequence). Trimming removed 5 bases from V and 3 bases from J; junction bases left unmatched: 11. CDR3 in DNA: TGTGCCAGTAGTTTTGGTCGACAGGGGCGGGACACTGAAGCTTTCTTT. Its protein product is CASSFGRQGRDTEAFF. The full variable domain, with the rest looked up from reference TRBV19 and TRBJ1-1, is DGGITQSPKYLFRKEGQNVTLSCEQNLNHDAMYWYRQDPGQGLRLIYYSQIVNDFQKGDIAEGYSVSREKKESFPLTVTSAQKNPTAFYLCASSFGRQGRDTEAFFGQGTRLTVV.

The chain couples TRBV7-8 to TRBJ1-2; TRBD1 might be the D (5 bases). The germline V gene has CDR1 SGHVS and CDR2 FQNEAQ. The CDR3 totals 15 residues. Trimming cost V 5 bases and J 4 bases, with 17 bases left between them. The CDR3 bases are TGTGCCAGCAGCCCCGGGACGGCCCGGGTCTATGGCTACACCTTC. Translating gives CASSPGTARVYGYTF.

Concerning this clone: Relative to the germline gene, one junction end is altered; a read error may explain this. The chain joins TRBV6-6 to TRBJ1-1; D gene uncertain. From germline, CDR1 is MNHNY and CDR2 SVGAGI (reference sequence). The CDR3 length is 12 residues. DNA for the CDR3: TGTGCCAGCATCATACCTAACATTGAAGCTTTCTTT. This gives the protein CASIIPNIEAFF.

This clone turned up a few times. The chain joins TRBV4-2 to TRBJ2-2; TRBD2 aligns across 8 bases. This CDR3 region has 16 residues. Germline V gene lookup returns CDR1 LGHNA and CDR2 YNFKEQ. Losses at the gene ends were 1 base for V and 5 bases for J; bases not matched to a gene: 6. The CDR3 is CASSQVLGGGTGELFF. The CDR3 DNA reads TGTGCCAGCAGCCAAGTTCTAGGCGGGGGGACCGGGGAGCTGTTTTTT.

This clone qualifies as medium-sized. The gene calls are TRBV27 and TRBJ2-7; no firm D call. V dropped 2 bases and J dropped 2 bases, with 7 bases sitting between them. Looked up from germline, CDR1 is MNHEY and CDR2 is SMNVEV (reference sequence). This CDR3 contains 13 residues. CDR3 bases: TGTGCCAGCAGTTTAAACGTGGCCTACGAGCAGTACTTC. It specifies CASSLNVAYEQYF.

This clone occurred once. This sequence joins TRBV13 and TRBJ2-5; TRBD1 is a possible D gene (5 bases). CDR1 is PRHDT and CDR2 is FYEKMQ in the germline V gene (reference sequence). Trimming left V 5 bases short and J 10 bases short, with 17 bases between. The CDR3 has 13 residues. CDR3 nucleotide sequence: TGTGCCAGCAGCGACATCCTAGGGGTCCACCAGTACTTC. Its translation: CASSDILGVHQYF.

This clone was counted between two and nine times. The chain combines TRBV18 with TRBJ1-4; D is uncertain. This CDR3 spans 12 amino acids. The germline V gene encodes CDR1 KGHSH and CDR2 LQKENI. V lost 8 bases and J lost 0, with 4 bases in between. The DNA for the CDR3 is TGTGCCAGCGCCACAACTAATGAAAAACTGTTTTTT. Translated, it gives CASATTNEKLFF.

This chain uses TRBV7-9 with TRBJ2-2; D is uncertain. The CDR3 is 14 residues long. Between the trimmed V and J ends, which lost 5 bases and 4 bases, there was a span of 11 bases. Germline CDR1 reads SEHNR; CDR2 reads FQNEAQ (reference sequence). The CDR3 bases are TGTGCCAGCAGCCCTATCCTTGGCACCGGGGAGCTGTTTTTT. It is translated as CASSPILGTGELFF.

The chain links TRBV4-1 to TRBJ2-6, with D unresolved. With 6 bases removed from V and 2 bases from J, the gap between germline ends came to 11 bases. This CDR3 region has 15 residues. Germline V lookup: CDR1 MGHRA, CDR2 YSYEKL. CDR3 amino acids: CASSRMMAGANVLTF. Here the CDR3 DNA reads TGCGCCAGCAGTCGAATGATGGCTGGGGCCAACGTCCTGACTTTC.

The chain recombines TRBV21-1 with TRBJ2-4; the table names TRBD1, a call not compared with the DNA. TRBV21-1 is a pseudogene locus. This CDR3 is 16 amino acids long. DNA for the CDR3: TGTGCCAGCAGCAAAGGTGCGGACAGACGGTTGGACATTCAGTACTTC. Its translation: CASSKGADRRLDIQYF.

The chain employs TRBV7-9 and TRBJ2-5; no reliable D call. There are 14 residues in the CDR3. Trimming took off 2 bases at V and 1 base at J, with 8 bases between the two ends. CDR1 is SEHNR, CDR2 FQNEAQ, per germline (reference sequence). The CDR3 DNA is TGTGCCAGCAGCTTAAATGTGGTCCAAGAGACCCAGTACTTC. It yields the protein CASSLNVVQETQYF.

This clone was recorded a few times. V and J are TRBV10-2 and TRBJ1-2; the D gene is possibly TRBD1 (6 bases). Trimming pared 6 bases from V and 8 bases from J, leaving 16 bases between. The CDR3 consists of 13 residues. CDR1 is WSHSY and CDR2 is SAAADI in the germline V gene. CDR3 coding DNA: TGCGCCAGCAGAACAGCAGGGGAATCGGGCTACACCTTC. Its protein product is CASRTAGESGYTF.

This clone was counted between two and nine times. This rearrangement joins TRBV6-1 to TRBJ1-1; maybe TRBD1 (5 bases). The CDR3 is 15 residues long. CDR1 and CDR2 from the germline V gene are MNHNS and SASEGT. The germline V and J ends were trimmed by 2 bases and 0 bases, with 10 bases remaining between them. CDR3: CASSEMIQVNTEAFF. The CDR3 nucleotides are TGTGCCAGCAGTGAAATGATACAGGTGAACACTGAAGCTTTCTTT.